Listed here are 11 T cell receptor beta chains from one sample, sequenced in a study of T cell repertoires in cytomegalovirus infection. Antigens of these TCRs are unknown. Via MiXCR, TCRdb re-called the reads, giving one row per CDR3 protein. The sample includes about 900,000 distinct CDR3 sequences, 25% to 40% of them seen just once. Sequenced here: cultured CD8+ T cells from PBMCs, sampled from culture after CMV antigen stimulation. All receptors come from a human donor in good health (CMV status not recorded). Some clones in this sample may be carry-over from other donors' samples.

This clonotype has more than one count but fewer than ten. This chain links TRBV12-3 or TRBV12-4 with TRBJ2-4; TRBD2 matches at 7 bases. V dropped 7 bases and J dropped 8; count of bases not matched to a gene: 8. This CDR3 comprises 13 residues. CDR3 loop: CASTRGGEDIQYF. The CDR3 nucleotides read TGTGCCAGCACCCGGGGAGGGGAAGACATTCAGTACTTC.

This clonotype was seen once. Sequence at one end of the junction differs from germline and may be a read error. V is TRBV4-1 and J is TRBJ2-5; no reliable D call. The germline CDR1 and CDR2 sequences are MGHRA and YSYEKL. The CDR3 contains 14 residues. As DNA, the CDR3 is TGTGCCAGCAGCCAACCCGAAGAGCAAGAGACCCAGTACTTC. Its translation is CASSQPEEQETQYF.

The chain couples TRBV25-1 to TRBJ1-1; D call uncertain. Per germline, CDR1 MGHDK and CDR2 SYGVNS. Deletions cut 0 bases from V and 1 base from J, with 9 bases between. This CDR3 is built from 15 residues. The CDR3 here is CASSEYEHPNTEAFF. CDR3 in DNA: TGTGCCAGCAGTGAATACGAACACCCGAACACTGAAGCTTTCTTT. The variable domain in full, with the rest retrieved from reference TRBV25-1 and TRBJ1-1, is EADIYQTPRYLVIGTGKKITLECSQTMGHDKMYWYQQDPGMELHLIHYSYGVNSTEKGDLSSESTVSRIRTEHFPLTLESARPSHTSQYLCASSEYEHPNTEAFFGQGTRLTVV.

This clonotype has at least ten counts. The CDR3 nucleotides are TGTGCCAGCGGAGTTGGCACTGAAGCTTTCTTT. It encodes CASGVGTEAFF. The chain employs TRBV12-3 or TRBV12-4 and TRBJ1-1; D is unresolved. The CDR3 spans 11 residues. The V and J ends lost 8 bases and 4 bases respectively, with 8 bases between them.

V gene TRBV7-6 combines with J gene TRBJ1-6; D possibly corresponds to TRBD1 (5 bases). V lost 3 bases, J lost 7 bases, and 13 bases lay in between. The CDR3 sequence is 15 residues long. The germline V gene has CDR1 SGHVS and CDR2 FNYEAQ. The CDR3 DNA is TGTGCCAGCAGCTTGCAGACAGACAGAAATTCACCCCTCCACTTT. This gives the protein CASSLQTDRNSPLHF.

The chain couples TRBV7-9 to TRBJ1-2, with 10 bases fitting TRBD1. Germline assignment: CDR1 SEHNR and CDR2 FQNEAQ (reference sequence). V was clipped by 6 bases and J by 6 bases; unmatched bases: 4. The CDR3 extends over 13 amino acids. The CDR3 here is CASREDRGDGYTF. For the CDR3, the DNA is TGTGCCAGCAGAGAGGACAGGGGGGATGGCTACACCTTC.

This clonotype was seen only a few times. The chain uses TRBV19 and TRBJ2-1; 10 bases agree with TRBD1. Germline V gives CDR1 LNHDA, CDR2 SQIVND (reference sequence). Trimming at V came to 5 bases and at J to 6 bases, leaving 7 bases not matched to a gene. This CDR3 has 15 amino acids. The CDR3 reads CASSFGGQGINEQFF. DNA of the CDR3: TGTGCCAGTAGTTTTGGGGGACAGGGGATCAATGAGCAGTTCTTC.

This clonotype occurred a few times. The chain is built from TRBV7-9 and TRBJ1-2, with a possible D match to TRBD1 (5 bases). There are 13 residues in the CDR3. In germline, CDR1 is SEHNR, CDR2 FQNEAQ (reference sequence). Between the trimmed V and J ends, which lost 7 bases and 1 base, there was a span of 10 bases. The CDR3: CASMSGGNYGYTF. The DNA for the CDR3 is TGTGCCAGCATGTCCGGGGGTAACTATGGCTACACCTTC.

This clonotype occurred a few times. V and J are TRBV6-6 and TRBJ2-1, with 8 bases identical to TRBD2. Germline loops: CDR1 MNHNY, CDR2 SVGAGI (reference sequence). This CDR3 contains 16 residues. V dropped 2 bases and J dropped 8; count of bases not matched to a gene: 11. The CDR3 DNA sequence: TGTGCCAGCAGTTACGGAGGCGGGGGGCCAGGTTATGAGCAGTTCTTC. Translation: CASSYGGGGPGYEQFF.

This clonotype was recorded a few times. The rearrangement uses TRBV11-2 and TRBJ2-1; the match to TRBD1 covers 11 bases. Looked up from germline, CDR1 is SGHAT and CDR2 is FQNNGV. V lost 5 bases to trimming and J lost 0 bases; unmatched junction nucleotides: 6. The CDR3 has 17 amino acids. The CDR3 DNA is TGTGCCAGCAGCCCGGACAGGGGGCGCGTCTCCTACAATGAGCAGTTCTTC. The encoded protein is CASSPDRGRVSYNEQFF. Supplemented by reference TRBV11-2 and TRBJ2-1, the full variable domain reads EAGVAQSPRYKIIEKRQSVAFWCNPISGHATLYWYQQILGQGPKLLIQFQNNGVVDDSQLPKDRFSAERLKGVDSTLKIQPAKLEDSAVYLCASSPDRGRVSYNEQFFGPGTRLTVL.

The V gene is TRBV20-1, the J gene TRBJ2-7; unclear D gene. The CDR3 is 13 residues long. Germline V lookup: CDR1 DFQATT, CDR2 SNEGSKA (reference sequence). CDR3 DNA sequence: TGCAGTGCTCGAGACGGCCTCAGAACAGAGCAGTACGTC. Amino acids: CSARDGLRTEQYV.